The T cell receptor beta chain described here comes from a study of shared clonotypes between healthy human individuals. Overall study findings and caveats: Naive CD4 clonotype sharing across several donors was approximately 5%.

With 4 bases clipped from V and 2 bases from J, the junction kept 3 bases outside the gene matches. The germline V gene has CDR1 SGDLS and CDR2 YYNGEE. The CDR3 has 15 residues. Only CD45RO-negative cells positively selected for CCR7 counted as naive CD8 cells, so terminally differentiated effector memory CD45RA+ cells were excluded. About this clone itself: Its antigen remains unidentified.

The table came from immunoSEQ multiplex PCR; TCRdb's copy has only in-frame clones and leaves some out. This table holds around 1,900,000 clones, over 85% found once. V usage is TRBV9 and J usage is TRBJ2-1, with 10 bases that match TRBD2. The clonotype comes from a man between 18 and 29 years old in good health. Some clones in this sample may be carry-over from other donors' samples. Sequenced material: naive CD8+ T cells from PBMCs. CDR3: CASSPSGRPYNEQFF. The CDR3 DNA is TGTGCCAGCAGCCCTAGCGGGAGACCCTACAATGAGCAGTTCTTC.